This T cell receptor (beta chain) was sequenced during a study of Ad26.COV2.S vaccination and SARS-CoV-2 variants. Turning to the study itself: Donor had been placed in the Ad26.COV2.S arm of the COV1001 trial. Recipients of Ad26.COV2.S got it intramuscularly, once or twice 56 days apart.

The study's findings and limits: The TCR breadth and depth analyses may have produced an underestimate of total T cell responses. Placebo and vaccine recipients had non-spike TCR breadth that was similar.

The table came from immunoSEQ multiplex PCR; TCRdb's copy has only in-frame clones and leaves some out. Of around 450,000 clones in the sample, 80% to 90% are singletons; the top ten hold more than 1.5%. This CDR3 is 14 amino acids long. The V gene lost 0 bases and the J gene lost 4 bases, with 9 bases spanning the gap. The germline CDR1 and CDR2 sequences are LGHNA and YNFKEQ. Treatment specified: around 19 received Ad26.COV2.S at low or high dose, single or two shots; about 5 received placebo; per-sample allocation not given. Collection of samples fell on day 63 after the first vaccine or placebo injection. Note on this clone: No antigen is known for it. The sample holds other DNA sequences that translate to the same CDR3.

The sequence was obtained from a person between 18 and 65 years old who received the Ad26.COV2.S COVID-19 vaccine or a placebo. The gene calls are TRBV4-2 and TRBJ1-2; D is undetermined. The sequenced sample was peripheral blood, obtained in a trial of Ad26.COV2.S vaccine versus placebo. The CDR3 bases are TGTGCCAGCAGCCAAGATTTAACGGTCTATGGCTACACCTTC. This encodes CASSQDLTVYGYTF.